The 18 T cell receptor beta chains reported below all come from one sample, sequenced in a study of blood T cell repertoires in COVID-19. Measured with immunoSEQ multiplex PCR; TCRdb has only the in-frame clones, and not every one. The sample yields 110,000 or so clones, 75% to 90% seen once. Sample: peripheral blood. These receptor sequences come from a woman aged 40 to 49 with acute or convalescent COVID-19.

J is TRBJ1-4 and V is TRBV3-1 (or the pseudogene TRBV3-2), with D perhaps TRBD1 (5 bases). Germline CDR1 LGHDT, CDR2 YNNKEL (reference sequence). This CDR3 has 15 residues. V was clipped by 1 base and J by 8 bases, with 14 bases between them. The CDR3 here is CASSQGGTLMEKLFF. The CDR3 nucleotides read TGTGCCAGCAGCCAAGGGGGGACTTTAATGGAAAAACTGTTTTTT.

The chain combines TRBV3-1 (or the pseudogene TRBV3-2) with TRBJ1-1; D unresolved. Germline V gene sequence: CDR1 LGHDT, CDR2 YNNKEL (reference sequence). The CDR3 covers 15 residues. V was shortened by 1 base and J by 0 bases, with 9 bases between the two germline ends. The CDR3 sequence is CASSQGELMNTEAFF. For the CDR3, the DNA is TGTGCCAGCAGCCAAGGTGAGCTCATGAACACTGAAGCTTTCTTT.

CDR3: CASSYSGSNYGYTF. CDR3 sequence (DNA): TGTGCCAGCAGTTACTCGGGCAGTAACTATGGCTACACCTTC. This chain connects TRBV6-6 to TRBJ1-2; no firm D call. Trimming removed 0 bases from V and 1 base from J, with 6 bases in between. Germline lookup yields CDR1 MNHNY and CDR2 SVGAGI (reference sequence). CDR3 size: 14 residues.

V gene TRBV30 combines with J gene TRBJ1-2; D is perhaps TRBD1 (5 bases). V dropped 0 bases and J dropped 8 bases, with 13 bases sitting between them. The V gene's germline CDR1 is GTSNPN and CDR2 SVGIG (reference sequence). The length of the CDR3 is 13 residues. The CDR3 region has the DNA TGTGCCTGGAGTGTATCGTGGGAGGGGGGCTACACCTTC. This translates into CAWSVSWEGGYTF.

V is TRBV3-1 (or the pseudogene TRBV3-2) and J is TRBJ1-6; 7 bases fit TRBD1. This CDR3 is 14 amino acids long. Losses at the gene ends were 2 bases for V and 11 bases for J; bases not matched to a gene: 6. Per the germline V gene, CDR1 is LGHDT and CDR2 is YNNKEL (reference sequence). The CDR3 sequence is CASSQTRGPTPLHF. The CDR3 DNA follows: TGTGCCAGCAGCCAAACTAGGGGGCCTACACCCCTCCACTTT.

The rearrangement joins TRBV5-6 to TRBJ2-1, with 7 bases lining up with TRBD2. Unmatched junction bases numbered 3, after V lost 0 bases and J lost 0 bases. The CDR3 loop spans 16 amino acids. Germline CDR1 SGHDT, CDR2 YYEEEE. CDR3 nucleotides: TGTGCCAGCAGCTTGGCCGGGGGGTACTCCTACAATGAGCAGTTCTTC. Translating gives CASSLAGGYSYNEQFF.

The chain employs TRBV6-1 and TRBJ1-1; 7 bases match TRBD1. CDR1 MNHNS and CDR2 SASEGT come from the germline V gene. Germline trimming cut 1 base from V and 4 bases from J; bases unmatched to any gene: 12. This CDR3 comprises 17 residues. In DNA form, the CDR3 reads TGTGCCAGCAGTGAAGAGCGGGGGACAGCCTCCGGCACTGAAGCTTTCTTT. Translating it yields CASSEERGTASGTEAFF.

The chain couples TRBV4-3 to TRBJ1-3; possible D gene TRBD1, 5 bases. The length of the CDR3 is 16 residues. CDR1 is LGHNA, CDR2 YSLEER, per germline. Trimming shortened V by 0 bases and J by 5 bases, and 14 bases separated the two germline ends. The CDR3: CASSQDWQGGRNTIYF. CDR3 nucleotide sequence: TGCGCCAGCAGCCAAGATTGGCAGGGAGGAAGAAACACCATATATTTT.

The J gene is TRBJ2-3, the V gene TRBV2; possible D gene TRBD1, 6 bases. The CDR3 consists of 13 residues. Trimming stripped 10 bases from V and 2 bases from J, with 13 bases between. In germline, CDR1 is SNHLY, CDR2 FYNNEI. DNA of the CDR3: TGTGCCATCAACAGGGCTGCCACAGATACGCAGTATTTT. This translates into CAINRAATDTQYF.

The rearrangement links TRBV18 to TRBJ2-7, with 8 positions matching TRBD1. J was trimmed by 1 base and V by 5 bases; bases with no gene match: 16. Germline CDR1 reads KGHSH; CDR2 reads LQKENI. CDR3 length: 18 residues. The CDR3 sequence: CASSSGPGGRGRSYEQYF. The DNA of the CDR3 is TGTGCCAGCTCATCCGGACCAGGGGGCAGAGGTAGATCCTACGAGCAGTACTTC.

This chain connects TRBV19 to TRBJ1-2; a weak D match, TRBD1 (5 bases). Trimming cost V 10 bases and J 4 bases, with 16 bases left between them. Per the germline V gene, CDR1 is LNHDA and CDR2 is SQIVND (reference sequence). The CDR3 runs 13 residues. The CDR3 DNA follows: TGTGCCACCTCCCGGGGGGGAGCCTATGGCTACACCTTC. This translates into CATSRGGAYGYTF. Complete variable domain (other parts from reference TRBV19 and TRBJ1-2): DGGITQSPKYLFRKEGQNVTLSCEQNLNHDAMYWYRQDPGQGLRLIYYSQIVNDFQKGDIAEGYSVSREKKESFPLTVTSAQKNPTAFYLCATSRGGAYGYTFGSGTRLTVV.

V gene TRBV7-8 combines with J gene TRBJ2-1; the D gene is possibly TRBD2 (6 bases). Looked up from germline, CDR1 is SGHVS and CDR2 is FQNEAQ. The V end was cut by 0 bases, the J end by 8 bases, with 14 bases between. The length of the CDR3 is 15 residues. CDR3 in amino acids: CASSLAGGRLYEQFF. The DNA for the CDR3 is TGTGCCAGCAGCTTAGCCGGGGGTCGCTTATATGAGCAGTTCTTC.

The rearrangement uses TRBV3-1 (or the pseudogene TRBV3-2) and TRBJ2-1; D is undetermined. Per the germline V gene, CDR1 is LGHDT and CDR2 is YNNKEL (reference sequence). The CDR3 extends over 11 amino acids. V was trimmed by 4 bases and J by 5 bases, leaving 3 bases between them. The CDR3 sequence is CASSLDNEQFF. The CDR3 nucleotides read TGTGCCAGCAGCCTCGACAATGAGCAGTTCTTC.

The chain joins TRBV14 to TRBJ1-1; no reliable D call. The germline V and J ends were trimmed by 0 bases and 4 bases, with 9 bases remaining between them. Germline V gene sequence: CDR1 SGHDN, CDR2 FVKESK. This CDR3 is 14 amino acids long. The CDR3 reads CASSQESGSTEAFF. The CDR3 DNA reads as TGTGCCAGCAGCCAAGAATCGGGGTCCACTGAAGCTTTCTTT.

This chain uses TRBV12-3 or TRBV12-4 with TRBJ2-7; D might be TRBD1 (6 bases). The CDR3 is made up of 13 amino acids. The V end was cut by 0 bases, the J end by 7 bases, with 10 bases between. CDR3 sequence reads: CASSLAGGEEQYF. The CDR3 DNA reads TGTGCCAGCAGTTTAGCTGGGGGCGAAGAGCAGTACTTC.

The chain is built from TRBV18 and TRBJ1-6; the D gene is possibly TRBD1 (6 bases). This CDR3 is built from 18 residues. The germline gives CDR1 KGHSH, CDR2 LQKENI. The ends were cut back, 1 base at V and 0 bases at J, with 13 bases in the middle. Here the CDR3 DNA reads TGTGCCAGCTCACCACGGCTCAGGGGAAGCTCCTATAATTCACCCCTCCACTTT. It translates to CASSPRLRGSSYNSPLHF.

The chain employs TRBV4-3 and TRBJ2-3; D not resolved. With 1 base removed from V and 4 bases from J, the gap between germline ends came to 9 bases. This CDR3 is 14 amino acids long. Germline CDR1 and CDR2: LGHNA and YSLEER. The CDR3 nucleotides are TGCGCCAGCAGCCAAGGCGCCCACGCAGATACGCAGTATTTT. Its translation: CASSQGAHADTQYF.

The genes are TRBV6-2 or TRBV6-3 and TRBJ1-1; no clear D. CDR1 is MNHEY and CDR2 is SVGEGT in the germline V gene. CDR3 length: 14 amino acids. V lost 3 bases and J 7 bases, leaving 15 bases between the germline ends. The CDR3 DNA is TGTGCCAGCAGTTATCCCGCGGGAGGCAGTGAAGCTTTCTTT. Amino acids: CASSYPAGGSEAFF.